The TCR beta chain under discussion was sequenced for a study of blood T cell repertoires in COVID-19. Measured with immunoSEQ multiplex PCR; TCRdb has only the in-frame clones, and not every one. The data contain 140,000 or so clones, about 80% of them seen just once; the ten biggest clones take up approximately 8.4%. This TCR was sampled from a man aged 50 or older who had recovered from COVID-19. The sequenced sample was PBMCs or T cells enriched from blood (not recorded which).

The DNA for the CDR3 is TGTGCCAGCAGTTCCCCTAGCTTCTACGAGCAGTACTTC. Its protein is CASSSPSFYEQYF. The chain has TRBV28 and TRBJ2-7, with a possible D match to TRBD2 (5 bases). Per the germline V gene, CDR1 is MDHEN and CDR2 is SYDVKM. The CDR3 loop spans 13 amino acids. The V end lost 4 bases, the J end lost 3 bases, and 10 bases lay between the germline ends.